This passage covers 30 T cell receptor beta chains from one sample sequenced in a study of blood T cell repertoires in COVID-19. TCRdb's table, derived via immunoSEQ multiplex PCR, lists solely in-frame clones and lacks some. The repertoire holds 200,000 to 250,000 clones, with less than 90% as singletons. Sequencing was performed on peripheral blood. Receptor source: a woman aged 60-70 years who had recovered from COVID-19.

The CDR3 bases are TGTGCCAGCAGCTTAGGCGCAGGGCGAGATACGCAGTATTTT. Translating gives CASSLGAGRDTQYF. V usage is TRBV7-6 and J usage is TRBJ2-3; weak D call: TRBD1 (5 bases). CDR3 size: 14 residues. The V gene lost 1 base and the J gene lost 5 bases, with 10 bases spanning the gap. The V gene's germline CDR1 is SGHVS and CDR2 FNYEAQ.

CDR3 sequence: CATQRAVGNYGYTF. Written as DNA, the CDR3 is TGTGCCACCCAGCGGGCAGTAGGAAACTATGGCTACACCTTC. The chain employs TRBV15 and TRBJ1-2; no firm D call. V was pared by 8 bases and J by 2 bases, with 15 bases between. The CDR3 sequence is 14 residues long. Per the germline V gene, CDR1 is LNHNV and CDR2 is YYDKDF (reference sequence).

This chain connects TRBV7-2 to TRBJ2-5, with D possibly being TRBD2 (6 bases). CDR1 and CDR2 (germline): SGHTA, FQGNSA. Trimming removed 0 bases at V and 3 bases at J, with 8 bases between. The CDR3 is 14 amino acids. The CDR3 DNA follows: TGTGCCAGCAGCTTAGCCGGGACTGAAGAGACCCAGTACTTC. Its protein is CASSLAGTEETQYF.

The chain employs TRBV18 and TRBJ1-2; a weak D match, TRBD1 (5 bases). Trimming took 0 bases from V and 6 from J, leaving 11 bases between them. Germline V gene data show CDR1 as KGHSH and CDR2 as LQKENI. This CDR3 region has 14 residues. The CDR3 bases are TGTGCCAGCTCACCACCCGGCAGGGTACATGGCTACACCTTC. Its translation: CASSPPGRVHGYTF.

The J gene is TRBJ1-2, the V gene TRBV2; 7 bases map to TRBD1. CDR1 is SNHLY and CDR2 is FYNNEI in the germline V gene. V lost 3 bases and J lost 4; bases outside the gene matches: 5. The CDR3 is 14 amino acids. CDR3 in amino acids: CASSDKRQGYGYTF. The CDR3 DNA sequence: TGTGCCAGCAGTGATAAACGACAGGGCTATGGCTACACCTTC.

This chain connects TRBV6-5 to TRBJ1-3; 8 nucleotides match TRBD1. V was pared by 4 bases and J by 6 bases, with 2 bases of the junction left unmatched. The CDR3 runs 13 residues. CDR1 and CDR2 (germline): MNHEY, SVGAGI. In DNA, the CDR3 is TGTGCCAGCAGTTGGGACAGGACAAACACCATATATTTT. This codes for CASSWDRTNTIYF.

V and J are TRBV27 and TRBJ1-5; D is possibly TRBD1 (6 bases). The CDR3 contains 13 residues. Germline assignment: CDR1 MNHEY and CDR2 SMNVEV (reference sequence). V lost 6 bases, J lost 4 bases, and 10 bases lay in between. CDR3 DNA: TGTGCCAGCAGGAGGGGGGGTAATCAGCCCCAGCATTTT. Protein: CASRRGGNQPQHF.

CDR3 protein: CATRRGAGGYTF. The CDR3 region has the DNA TGTGCCACTAGGAGGGGCGCGGGTGGCTACACCTTC. The chain joins TRBV3-1 (or the pseudogene TRBV3-2) to TRBJ1-2, with a tentative D call TRBD1 (5 bases). The V end lost 10 bases, the J end lost 7 bases, and 16 bases lay between the germline ends. CDR3 length: 12 amino acids. In germline, CDR1 is LGHDT, CDR2 YNNKEL (reference sequence).

V usage is TRBV3-1 (or the pseudogene TRBV3-2) and J usage is TRBJ2-7; 10 positions match TRBD1. V gave up 5 bases and J gave up 6 bases; unmatched junction bases: 4. In germline, CDR1 is LGHDT, CDR2 YNNKEL (reference sequence). This CDR3 has 13 amino acids. CDR3 sequence: CASSRGQGSEQYF. The CDR3 region has the DNA TGTGCCAGCAGCAGGGGACAGGGGTCCGAGCAGTACTTC.

The chain joins TRBV13 to TRBJ2-7; 9 nucleotides line up with TRBD1. With V trimmed by 5 bases and J by 10 bases, 12 bases remained unmatched. This CDR3 spans 14 amino acids. In germline, CDR1 is PRHDT, CDR2 FYEKMQ (reference sequence). The CDR3: CASSDPRQGDFQYF. The CDR3 coding sequence is TGTGCCAGCAGCGACCCGCGACAGGGGGACTTCCAGTACTTC. Supplemented by reference TRBV13 and TRBJ2-7, the full variable domain reads AAGVIQSPRHLIKEKRETATLKCYPIPRHDTVYWYQQGPGQDPQFLISFYEKMQSDKGSIPDRFSAQQFSDYHSELNMSSLELGDSALYFCASSDPRQGDFQYFGPGTRLTVT.

The rearrangement joins TRBV29-1 to TRBJ2-1; D may be TRBD2 (6 bases). V was cut by 3 bases and J by 8 bases, with 11 bases left in between. CDR1 is SQVTM and CDR2 is ANQGSEA in the germline V gene. The CDR3 covers 12 residues. This CDR3 reads CSVDGWGDEQFF. CDR3 in DNA: TGCAGCGTTGACGGTTGGGGGGATGAGCAGTTCTTC.

The chain uses TRBV5-5 and TRBJ1-1, with TRBD1 matching 10 bases. Germline CDR1 is SGHKS and CDR2 is YYEKEE (reference sequence). Losses at the gene ends were 4 bases for V and 3 bases for J; bases not matched to a gene: 6. This CDR3 spans 15 amino acids. CDR3 in DNA: TGTGCCAGCAGCGCCACCGGACAGGGGGACACTGAAGCTTTCTTT. Translating it yields CASSATGQGDTEAFF.

This chain joins TRBV19 and TRBJ1-5, with D perhaps matching TRBD1 (6 bases). CDR3 size: 15 residues. The germline V gene encodes CDR1 LNHDA and CDR2 SQIVND (reference sequence). Trimming cost V 7 bases and J 5 bases, with 18 bases left between them. The CDR3 sequence is CASNPFPAGDQPQHF. The CDR3 nucleotides are TGTGCCAGTAACCCATTCCCGGCAGGGGATCAGCCCCAGCATTTT.

CDR3 DNA: TGTGCCTTTGGGACAGTCTCCTACGAGCAGTACTTC. Residues: CAFGTVSYEQYF. This chain joins TRBV30 and TRBJ2-7; 7 bases are shared with TRBD1. Germline V lookup: CDR1 GTSNPN, CDR2 SVGIG (reference sequence). Trimming cost V 7 bases and J 0 bases; bases outside gene matches: 3. This CDR3 is built from 12 residues.

This clone was recorded only once. V usage is TRBV7-3 and J usage is TRBJ2-1; 10 nucleotides agree with TRBD2. Germline V gene data show CDR1 as SGHTA and CDR2 as FQGTGA. The V segment lost 3 bases and the J segment 7 bases; nucleotides outside the gene matches: 3. This CDR3 is 14 amino acids long. The CDR3 protein is CASSFLAGENEQFF. In DNA form, the CDR3 reads TGTGCCAGCAGCTTCCTAGCGGGGGAAAATGAGCAGTTCTTC.

This clone appeared once. This chain uses TRBV18 with TRBJ1-5, with TRBD1 matching 7 bases. J was trimmed by 4 bases and V by 6 bases; bases with no gene match: 9. Germline V gene sequence: CDR1 KGHSH, CDR2 LQKENI. The length of the CDR3 is 15 residues. CDR3 amino acids: CASSPTGTNNQPQHF. CDR3 coding DNA: TGTGCCAGCTCCCCGACAGGGACAAATAATCAGCCCCAGCATTTT.

This clone has just one count. The V gene is TRBV15, the J gene TRBJ1-6, with TRBD1 as a possible D gene (6 bases). The CDR3 has 17 amino acids. Looked up from germline, CDR1 is LNHNV and CDR2 is YYDKDF (reference sequence). Trimming left V 0 bases short and J 8 bases short, with 17 bases between. DNA for the CDR3: TGTGCCACCAGCAGAGATCGGGCAGGGGCCTGGGATTCACCCCTCCACTTT. It codes for CATSRDRAGAWDSPLHF.

The rearrangement uses TRBV24-1 and TRBJ2-1, with 9 bases lining up with TRBD2. The V segment lost 7 bases and the J segment 6 bases; nucleotides outside the gene matches: 12. The CDR3 is 16 amino acids. CDR1 is KGHDR and CDR2 is SFDVKD in the germline V gene. CDR3 loop: CATSDTGTSYGNEQFF. The CDR3 bases are TGTGCCACCAGCGATACGGGGACTAGCTATGGCAATGAGCAGTTCTTC.

The V call is TRBV7-2, the J call TRBJ2-7, with D possibly TRBD1 on 5 matching bases. Deletions cut 3 bases from V and 2 bases from J, with 11 bases between. Germline CDR1 is SGHTA and CDR2 is FQGNSA. This CDR3 is built from 14 residues. CDR3 bases: TGTGCCAGCAGCTTTCTCAGGGCCGCCTACGAGCAGTACTTC. Translated, it gives CASSFLRAAYEQYF.

The chain employs TRBV30 and TRBJ2-5, with 10 nucleotides matching TRBD2. V lost 0 bases and J lost 4; bases outside the gene matches: 5. This CDR3 spans 15 amino acids. The V gene's germline CDR1 is GTSNPN and CDR2 SVGIG (reference sequence). The CDR3 sequence: CAWSVGSGGAETQYF. In DNA form, the CDR3 reads TGTGCCTGGAGTGTAGGAAGCGGGGGGGCAGAGACCCAGTACTTC. The variable domain in full, with the rest retrieved from reference TRBV30 and TRBJ2-5, is SQTIHQWPATLVQPVGSPLSLECTVEGTSNPNLYWYRQAAGRGLQLLFYSVGIGQISSEVPQNLSASRPQDRQFILSSKKLLLSDSGFYLCAWSVGSGGAETQYFGPGTRLLVL.

This chain uses TRBV19 with TRBJ1-1; TRBD1 aligns across 7 bases. The V gene end was trimmed by 7 bases and the J gene end by 1 base; junction bases not matched to a gene: 6. The CDR3 consists of 14 residues. Germline values: CDR1 LNHDA, CDR2 SQIVND (reference sequence). CDR3 DNA: TGTGCCAGTACCTGGGACAGACGGAACACTGAAGCTTTCTTT. Amino acids: CASTWDRRNTEAFF.

The gene calls are TRBV9 and TRBJ2-7, with TRBD2 matching over 8 bases. The CDR3 runs to 15 residues. V shed 1 base, J shed 5 bases, and the junction held 8 bases outside the gene matches. In germline, CDR1 is SGDLS, CDR2 YYNGEE. The CDR3 spells CASSVYGGGLDEQYF. CDR3 coding DNA: TGTGCCAGCAGCGTATACGGGGGGGGCCTGGACGAGCAGTACTTC.

This clone was counted a single time. The chain combines TRBV4-1 with TRBJ2-1; 11 bases align to TRBD2. Germline V lookup: CDR1 MGHRA, CDR2 YSYEKL. Trimming removed 3 bases from V and 7 bases from J; junction bases left unmatched: 11. This CDR3 is 17 amino acids long. The CDR3, as DNA: TGCGCCAGCAGCCACCCAAACGTGGGACTAGCGGTGAATGAGCAGTTCTTC. Protein: CASSHPNVGLAVNEQFF.

The rearrangement links TRBV28 to TRBJ2-7; 8 bases match TRBD2. Germline assignment: CDR1 MDHEN and CDR2 SYDVKM. This CDR3 region has 13 residues. V lost 6 bases to trimming and J lost 2 bases; unmatched junction nucleotides: 3. The CDR3 region is CASRSGGPYEQYF. In nucleotides, the CDR3 is TGTGCCAGCAGGTCGGGGGGGCCCTACGAGCAGTACTTC.

V usage is TRBV5-1 and J usage is TRBJ1-2; D is ambiguous. Germline loops: CDR1 SGHRS, CDR2 YFSETQ. The CDR3 extends over 14 amino acids. V was cut by 0 bases and J by 4 bases, with 10 bases left in between. Here the CDR3 DNA reads TGCGCCAGCAGCTTGGACAGAGCTATCTATGGCTACACCTTC. Encoded protein: CASSLDRAIYGYTF.

This clone has just a few counts. This same CDR3 is encoded by further DNA sequences in the sample. V and J are TRBV27 and TRBJ1-1; the D gene is possibly TRBD1 (6 bases). V was trimmed by 4 bases and J by 5 bases, leaving 11 bases between them. Germline V lookup: CDR1 MNHEY, CDR2 SMNVEV (reference sequence). CDR3 length: 13 residues. CDR3 sequence (DNA): TGTGCCAGCAGTTATCAGGGGAGAACTGAAGCTTTCTTT. Translating gives CASSYQGRTEAFF.

V gene TRBV5-6 combines with J gene TRBJ2-2, with no clear D. The CDR3 runs 14 residues. Per germline, CDR1 SGHDT and CDR2 YYEEEE. V lost 2 bases and J lost 4, with 9 bases in between. In nucleotides, the CDR3 is TGTGCCAGCAGCTTTACCCGCAGCACCGGGGAGCTGTTTTTT. Its translation is CASSFTRSTGELFF.

V and J are TRBV7-8 and TRBJ2-7; 9 bases line up with TRBD1. Germline V gene sequence: CDR1 SGHVS, CDR2 FQNEAQ. This CDR3 is built from 15 residues. Trimming at V came to 4 bases and at J to 3 bases, leaving 7 bases not matched to a gene. CDR3 region: CASSYRDRVVYEQYF. The CDR3 DNA follows: TGTGCCAGCAGCTACCGGGACAGGGTCGTCTACGAGCAGTACTTC.

The chain recombines TRBV7-9 with TRBJ1-4, with 10 bases identical to TRBD1. CDR3 length: 16 amino acids. The germline CDR1 and CDR2 sequences are SEHNR and FQNEAQ (reference sequence). J gave up 8 bases and V 5 bases, and 11 bases lay outside the gene matches. The CDR3 bases are TGTGCCAGCAGCCCTGGGGACAGGGGAAAGGAAGAAAAACTGTTTTTT. As protein: CASSPGDRGKEEKLFF.

CDR3 coding DNA: TGTGCCAGCAGTTTCCGGGACAGGGGTCTGGCAGATACGCAGTATTTT. This codes for CASSFRDRGLADTQYF. The chain couples TRBV2 to TRBJ2-3; 10 bases agree with TRBD1. This CDR3 has 16 residues. CDR1 SNHLY and CDR2 FYNNEI come from the germline V gene. Trimming at V came to 5 bases and at J to 4 bases, leaving 9 bases not matched to a gene. The full variable domain, rest sourced from reference TRBV2 and TRBJ2-3, is EPEVTQTPSHQVTQMGQEVILRCVPISNHLYFYWYRQILGQKVEFLVSFYNNEISEKSEIFDDQFSVERPDGSNFTLKIRSTKLEDSAMYFCASSFRDRGLADTQYFGPGTRLTVL.